The rows below give T cell receptor beta chains drawn from one sample of a study of shared clonotypes between healthy human individuals. The protocol was immunoSEQ multiplex PCR, while the TCRdb copy is restricted to in-frame clones and leaves out a portion. The table has about 2.4 million clones, roughly 93% seen once; the top ten hold about 0.39%. Sequencing input: naive CD4+ T cells from PBMCs. These receptors came from a man younger than 35 in good health. Some clones in this sample may be carry-over from other donors' samples. Both conserved end residues are part of each CDR3. Each record gives: V gene, CDR3 protein.

TRBV28,CASSQTTGARDSPLHF
TRBV7-6,CASSLGIQRVTDTQYF
TRBV6-5,CASRGTGEAEQYF
TRBV2,CASSEEGTGGQPQHF
TRBV9,CASSVVVSENTQYF
TRBV7-2,CASSLQDPTQYF
TRBV2,CASSGQGEKTQYF
TRBV14,CASSQDRLYGYTF
TRBV30,CAWSDGSNQPQHF
TRBV12-2,CASRLGRGPNTDTQYF
TRBV11-2,CASSPRRVFEQFF
TRBV28,CASSFGGGGNEQFF
TRBV9,CASSKRPIDTQYF